Listed here is a single TCR beta chain. What it binds is unknown. For TCRbeta, the library was prepared with unique molecular identifiers. Using its own MiXCR run on the PCR reads, TCRdb lists one record per CDR3 protein. The sample gives approximately 980,000 distinct CDR3 sequences, 25% to 30% of which show up once; roughly 27% is in the top ten. V shed 3 bases and J shed 6 bases, with 18 bases lying between them. The CDR3 covers 16 residues. The data derive from a study of T-cell reconstitution after alpha-beta-depleted transplantation in children. General study findings and limits: Expanded clones from the graft, numbering several hundred, reportedly supplied alpha-beta T cells about two months after transplant. Surviving recipient T cells and intrathymic progenitors accounted for some patients' high TCRbeta diversity at day 60. By one year post-transplant, T-cell counts and diversity largely arose from T cells that were newly produced.

This receptor was identified in a boy younger than two who had a stem cell transplant for SCID, so the T cells may come from the graft donor. Sequencing was performed on PBMCs, mostly from graft donor cells, taken 360 days after TCRalphabeta/CD19-depleted stem cell transplant. The chain has TRBV12-3 or TRBV12-4 and TRBJ2-4; D remains ambiguous. In DNA form, the CDR3 reads TGTGCCAGCAGTTTTAATGGGGTAGGGTCCCCAAACATTCAGTACTTC. It specifies CASSFNGVGSPNIQYF.